This T cell receptor beta chain appears in the sequencing data of a study of a mutant IDH1 vaccine in newly diagnosed glioma. A remark on this clone: Its antigen is undetermined.

Time point in this sample: baseline, week 1 (first vaccination visit). Treatment meaning: pre-vaccination baseline after standard-of-care therapy. Each of the donors came in with new WHO grade 3 or 4 astrocytomas that were IDH1-mutant and ATRX-lost. TCRdb's table, derived via immunoSEQ multiplex PCR, lists solely in-frame clones and lacks some. Of 90,000 to 100,000 clones in the sample, roughly 90% were seen once. General study points: Seemingly, top peripheral T cell clonotype changes bore no relation to pseudoprogression.

The CDR3 extends over 15 amino acids. With 4 bases clipped from V and 0 bases from J, the junction kept 6 bases outside the gene matches. CDR1 SGHNT and CDR2 YYREEE come from the germline V gene (reference sequence). Sequences were derived from PBMCs, sampled from a glioma patient treated with radiotherapy, temozolomide or both. The sequence was collected from a woman aged 45-60 years with glioma. The chain employs TRBV5-4 and TRBJ1-2, with 7 bases that match TRBD1. CDR3: CASSHTGTANYGYTF. As DNA, the CDR3 is TGTGCCAGCAGCCATACCGGGACAGCTAACTATGGCTACACCTTC.